This entry describes one T cell receptor (beta chain). Clones were read by immunoSEQ multiplex PCR, and TCRdb kept only the in-frame ones, dropping some. The sample consists of over 90,000 clones, roughly 84% of them appearing once. The record originates from a study of blood T cell repertoires in COVID-19. V shed 4 bases, J shed 4 bases, and the junction held 5 bases outside the gene matches. The CDR3 covers 14 residues. Per germline, CDR1 SGHAT and CDR2 FQNNGV. The chain links TRBV11-2 to TRBJ2-5, with TRBD2 identical over 8 bases. The material sequenced was peripheral blood. This sequence was found in a human donor in a cohort sampled during active COVID-19. Written as DNA, the CDR3 is TGTGCCAGCAGCTACGGGACTAGGAGAGAGACCCAGTACTTC. Translation: CASSYGTRRETQYF.